The T cell receptor beta chain described here comes from a study of T-cell memory formation after mild COVID-19. TCRdb independently ran MiXCR on the 5' RACE reads; one entry per CDR3 protein. The repertoire consists of roughly 620,000 distinct CDR3 sequences, with roughly 18% occurring once and the leading ten covering 9.5% to 15%. Study observations and caveats: Mainly in CM and EM were contracting CD4+ clones; CD8+ were in EMRA.

This clonotype was seen only a few times. Its antigen remains unknown. The V gene's germline CDR1 is SGHTA and CDR2 FQGNSA. Trimming left V 3 bases short and J 8 bases short, with 13 bases between. The CDR3 is made up of 14 amino acids. The TCR was taken from an adult woman who had mild COVID-19 (a few samples of this study predate the infection). Cell type and time point are not known. V gene TRBV7-2 combines with J gene TRBJ1-4; D may be TRBD1 (5 bases). The sample comprised PBMCs or a T cell subset sorted from them (not recorded which). CDR3 region: CASSFGRVAEKLFF. The CDR3 bases are TGTGCCAGCAGCTTTGGCAGGGTAGCGGAAAAACTGTTTTTT.